A selection of T cell receptor beta chains follows, all from one sample in a study of CD8 T cells in ankylosing spondylitis. MiXCR, run by TCRdb on the 5' RACE reads, gives a single entry per CDR3 protein. In the table there are about 500,000 distinct CDR3 sequences, about 5% of which are singletons. The sequencing sample was made of blood, either unsorted or a sorted T cell fraction (not recorded which). The origin of the receptors is a male donor with ankylosing spondylitis. The CDR3 runs from the conserved cysteine through the conserved F or W. D genes are given only for firm matches. Expanded clones are given a class, and other clones once, few, many or no size at all.

CDR3nt	CDR3aa	d_gene	abundance	v_gene	j_gene
TGTGCCACCAGGGATCCAGGGGGTATCTATGGCTACACCTTC	CATRDPGGIYGYTF	TRBD1	-	TRBV15	TRBJ1-2
TGCAGTGCTAGTAAGGGAAGCGGGGAGCTGTTTTTT	CSASKGSGELFF	-	many	TRBV20-1	TRBJ2-2
TGTGCCAGCAGTTTAGCCAACGGACAGGGCGTCCACTTT	CASSLANGQGVHF	TRBD1	many	TRBV12-3/TRBV12-4	TRBJ1-6
TGCAGCGGGGCTACAGGGGTGGGCACTGAAGCTTTCTTT	CSGATGVGTEAFF	TRBD1	many	TRBV29-1	TRBJ1-1
TGCGCCAGCAGCCCGGGACGTAGGTGGGCCAACGTCCTGACTTTC	CASSPGRRWANVLTF	-	many	TRBV4-3	TRBJ2-6
TGTGCCAGCAGCTTAGGATTGGTCGGTTCCTACAATGAGCAATTCTTC	CASSLGLVGSYNEQFF	-	many	TRBV7-9	TRBJ2-1
TGCGCCAGCAGCAGGGACCCCGAGGATGAGCAGTTCTTC	CASSRDPEDEQFF	-	many	TRBV4-3	TRBJ2-1
TGCAGTGCCAGCGGACTAGCGGGGGGGATGTACGAGCAGTACTTC	CSASGLAGGMYEQYF	TRBD2	many	TRBV20-1	TRBJ2-7
TGTGCCAGCAGCGCGTATCGTGTCGGGGAGCTGTTTTTT	CASSAYRVGELFF	-	many	TRBV9	TRBJ2-2
TGTGCCAGCAGCTTGTCTTGGGGTATTTACGAGCAGTACTTC	CASSLSWGIYEQYF	-	few	TRBV5-5	TRBJ2-7
TGTGCCAGTGGGACTCGTTCGATACAGCAGTACTTC	CASGTRSIQQYF	-	-	TRBV28	TRBJ2-7
TGTGCCAGCAGTGAAGCGCGCGGCAGAGATAATGAGCAGTTCTTC	CASSEARGRDNEQFF	-	-	TRBV2	TRBJ2-1
TGTGCCAGCAGTTTTCAGAACTGGGGGGGGGATACGCAGTATTTT	CASSFQNWGGDTQYF	TRBD2	few	TRBV12-3/TRBV12-4	TRBJ2-3
TGCGCCAGCAGCTTGGGTGGCCAGGGGAACACTGAAGCTTTCTTT	CASSLGGQGNTEAFF	-	many	TRBV5-1	TRBJ1-1
TGTGCCAGCAGTTTATCGCGGGGACCGACCGGTGAAGCTTTCTTT	CASSLSRGPTGEAFF	-	many	TRBV27	TRBJ1-1
TGTGCCAGCAGCGTTTCCGGGACTAACACAGATACGCAGTATTTT	CASSVSGTNTDTQYF	TRBD2	-	TRBV9	TRBJ2-3
TGTGCCACCAGTCCGGGATTAAGCACAGATACGCAGTATTTT	CATSPGLSTDTQYF	-	many	TRBV24-1	TRBJ2-3
TGTGCCAGCACCCTAAACTCCGGGACAGGGGGGACAGATACGCAGTATTTT	CASTLNSGTGGTDTQYF	TRBD1	few	TRBV7-2	TRBJ2-3
TGCAGTGCCTCACAAGTATCTGGCGAGCAGTACTTC	CSASQVSGEQYF	-	many	TRBV20-1	TRBJ2-7
TGTGCCAGCTCCAAGGAGCTAGCGGGAGAGCAGTTCTTC	CASSKELAGEQFF	TRBD2	many	TRBV28	TRBJ2-1
TGCGCCAGCAGCTCGGGGACGGTAAACTATGGCTACACCTTC	CASSSGTVNYGYTF	-	many	TRBV5-1	TRBJ1-2
TGTGCCAGCAGTTTTGAACCCCCGGGACTAGCGGGTAACGGGGATACGCAGTATTTT	CASSFEPPGLAGNGDTQYF	TRBD2	many	TRBV7-6	TRBJ2-3